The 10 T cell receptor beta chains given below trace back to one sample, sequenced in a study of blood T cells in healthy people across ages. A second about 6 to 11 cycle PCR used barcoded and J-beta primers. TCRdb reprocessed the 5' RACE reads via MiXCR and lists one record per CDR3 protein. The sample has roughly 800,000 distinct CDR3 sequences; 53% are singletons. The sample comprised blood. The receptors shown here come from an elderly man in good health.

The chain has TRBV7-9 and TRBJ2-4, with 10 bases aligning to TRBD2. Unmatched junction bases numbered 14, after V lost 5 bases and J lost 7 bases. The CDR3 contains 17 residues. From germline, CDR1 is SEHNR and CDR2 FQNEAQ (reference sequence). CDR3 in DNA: TGTGCCAGCAGCCCCGGGACTAGCGAGGTGGGGTGGAACATTCAGTACTTC. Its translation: CASSPGTSEVGWNIQYF.

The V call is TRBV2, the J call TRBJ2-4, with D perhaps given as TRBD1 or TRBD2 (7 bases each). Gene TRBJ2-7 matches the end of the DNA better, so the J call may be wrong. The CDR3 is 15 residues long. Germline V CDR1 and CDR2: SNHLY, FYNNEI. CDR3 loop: CASRGRDSLPYEQYF. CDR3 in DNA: TGTGCCAGCAGGGGGAGGGACAGTCTCCCCTACGAGCAGTACTTC.

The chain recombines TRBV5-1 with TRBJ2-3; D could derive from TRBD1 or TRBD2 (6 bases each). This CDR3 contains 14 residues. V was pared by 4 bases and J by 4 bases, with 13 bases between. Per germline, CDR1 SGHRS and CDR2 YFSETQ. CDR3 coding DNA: TGCGCCAGCAGCCCGGCCGGGGGCCCAGATACGCAGTATTTT. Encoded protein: CASSPAGGPDTQYF.

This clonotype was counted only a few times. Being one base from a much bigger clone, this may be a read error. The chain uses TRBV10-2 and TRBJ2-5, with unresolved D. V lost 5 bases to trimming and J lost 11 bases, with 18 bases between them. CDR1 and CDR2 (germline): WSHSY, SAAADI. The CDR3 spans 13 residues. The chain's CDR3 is CASSSGASNEQYF. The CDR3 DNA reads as TGCGCCAGCAGTTCTGGAGCGAGCAATGAGCAGTACTTC.

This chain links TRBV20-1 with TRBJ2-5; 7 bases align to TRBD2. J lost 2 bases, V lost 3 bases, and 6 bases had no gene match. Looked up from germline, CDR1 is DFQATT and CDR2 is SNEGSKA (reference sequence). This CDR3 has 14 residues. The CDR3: CSARPGTTQETQYF. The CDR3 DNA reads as TGCAGTGCTAGGCCTGGGACTACGCAAGAGACCCAGTACTTC.

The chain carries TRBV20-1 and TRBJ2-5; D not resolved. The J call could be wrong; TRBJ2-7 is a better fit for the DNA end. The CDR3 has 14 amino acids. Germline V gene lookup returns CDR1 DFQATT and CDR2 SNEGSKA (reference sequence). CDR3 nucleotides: TGCAGTGCTAGAGATCGGCAGACCGGTTACGAGCAGTACTTC. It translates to CSARDRQTGYEQYF.

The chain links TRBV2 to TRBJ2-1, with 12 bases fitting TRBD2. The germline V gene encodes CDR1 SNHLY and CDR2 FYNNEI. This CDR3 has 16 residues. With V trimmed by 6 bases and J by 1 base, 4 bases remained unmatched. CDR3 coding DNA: TGTGCCAGCAGGGCAACTAGCGGGAGGTCCTACAATGAGCAGTTCTTC. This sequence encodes CASRATSGRSYNEQFF.

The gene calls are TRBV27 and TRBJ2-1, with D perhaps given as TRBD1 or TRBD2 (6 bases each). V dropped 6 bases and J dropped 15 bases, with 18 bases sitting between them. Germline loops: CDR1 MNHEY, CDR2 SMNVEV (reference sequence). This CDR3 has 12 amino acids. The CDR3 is CASSPKGWGAFF. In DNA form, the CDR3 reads TGTGCCAGCAGCCCTAAGGGTTGGGGGGCGTTCTTC.

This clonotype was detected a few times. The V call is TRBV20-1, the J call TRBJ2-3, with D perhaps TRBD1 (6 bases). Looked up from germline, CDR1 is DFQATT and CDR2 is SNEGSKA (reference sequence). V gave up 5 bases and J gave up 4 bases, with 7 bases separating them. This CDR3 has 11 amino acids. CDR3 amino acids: CSAYRADTQYF. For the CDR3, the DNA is TGCAGTGCTTACAGGGCAGATACGCAGTATTTT.

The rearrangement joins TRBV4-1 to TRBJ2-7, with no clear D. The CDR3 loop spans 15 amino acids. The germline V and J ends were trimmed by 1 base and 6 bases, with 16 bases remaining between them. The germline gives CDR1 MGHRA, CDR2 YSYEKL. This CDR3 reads CASSQVDVGPPEQYF. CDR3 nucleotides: TGCGCCAGCAGCCAAGTTGACGTGGGTCCGCCCGAGCAGTACTTC.